Listed below are T cell receptor beta chains from one sample, sequenced in a study of shared T cell receptors in the human thymus. TCRdb keeps only in-frame clones here, not all; method: immunoSEQ multiplex PCR. The sample consists of 640,000 or so clones, over 75% of them appearing once. The same sample was also studied in work on human thymus T cells.

The sequenced sample was thymocytes. Receptors originate from a boy under two years old with a congenital heart defect. Each CDR3 is given without its conserved first and last residue.

J gene	V gene	CDR3 protein
TRBJ2-7	TRBV6-1	ASSGPTGLRPYEQY
TRBJ2-1	TRBV15	ATSRGTGQNNEQF
TRBJ2-3	TRBV28	ASSLWVAGLTDTQY
NA	TRBV4-3	ASSQDTSSYEQY
TRBJ2-3	TRBV6-1	ASSETGAWTDTQY
TRBJ2-2	TRBV6-1	ASSGGRANTGELF
TRBJ2-5	TRBV4-2	ASSQDPGRETQY
TRBJ2-3	TRBV6-6	ASTNGLAPDTQY
TRBJ1-5	TRBV4-1	ASSQATDRGRGNQPQH
TRBJ1-5	TRBV27	ASSLSAIYSNQPQH
TRBJ1-3	TRBV6-6	ASSYDISAGNTIY
TRBJ1-4	TRBV6-4	ASSAPEFYEKLF